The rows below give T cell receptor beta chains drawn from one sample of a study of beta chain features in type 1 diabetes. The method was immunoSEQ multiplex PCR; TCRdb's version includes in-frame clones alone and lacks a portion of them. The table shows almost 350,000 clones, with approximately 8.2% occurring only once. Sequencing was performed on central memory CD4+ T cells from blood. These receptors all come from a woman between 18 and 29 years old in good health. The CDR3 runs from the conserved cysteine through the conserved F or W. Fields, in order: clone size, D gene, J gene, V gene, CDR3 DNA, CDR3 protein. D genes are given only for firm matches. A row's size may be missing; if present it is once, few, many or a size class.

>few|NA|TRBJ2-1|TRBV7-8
TGTGCCAGCAGCTTAGCGCCAGGAAAAGAGCAGTTCTTC
CASSLAPGKEQFF
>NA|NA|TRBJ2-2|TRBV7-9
TGTGCCAGCAGCTCTCATATCCGGGAGCTGTTTTTT
CASSSHIRELFF
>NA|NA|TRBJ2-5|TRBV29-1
TGCAGCGTCGGGGAGGGGGCGGAGACCCAGTACTTC
CSVGEGAETQYF
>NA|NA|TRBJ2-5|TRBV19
TGTGCCAGTAGTCCCGACCCCGGAGAGACCCAGTACTTC
CASSPDPGETQYF
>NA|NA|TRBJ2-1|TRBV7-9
TGTGCCAGCAGCCTGTACGAGCGGACGGGGACACAGTTCTTC
CASSLYERTGTQFF
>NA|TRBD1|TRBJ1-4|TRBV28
TGTGCCAGCAGTGGGACAGAGCACGATGAAAAACTGTTTTTT
CASSGTEHDEKLFF
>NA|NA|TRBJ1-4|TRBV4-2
TGTGCCAGCAGCCCTACCACAGTCGGGAATGAAAAACTGTTTTTT
CASSPTTVGNEKLFF
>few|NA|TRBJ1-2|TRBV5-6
TGTGCCAGCAGCTTTTCGTCGGAAGGGGGCTACACCTTC
CASSFSSEGGYTF
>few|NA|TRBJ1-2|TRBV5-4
TGTGCCAGCAGCCCTGGGCCTGGAGAAAATGGCTACACCTTC
CASSPGPGENGYTF
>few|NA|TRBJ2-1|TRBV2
TGTGCCAGCATATACGCGTATGAGCAGTTCTTC
CASIYAYEQFF
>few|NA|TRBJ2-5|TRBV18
TGTGCCAGCTCACCAGGGCAGGCAGAACAAGAGACCCAGTACTTC
CASSPGQAEQETQYF
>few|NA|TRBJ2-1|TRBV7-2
TGTGCCAGCACTGAGAACAATGAGCAGTTCTTC
CASTENNEQFF
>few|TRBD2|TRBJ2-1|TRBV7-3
TGTGCCAGCAGCAAACTAGCGGGAGGGGCAAATGAGCAGTTCTTC
CASSKLAGGANEQFF
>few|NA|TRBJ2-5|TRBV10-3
TGTGCCATCAGTGAGTCGGGTAGGGAGACCCAGTACTTC
CAISESGRETQYF
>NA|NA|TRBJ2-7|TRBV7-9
TGTGCCAGCAGCTCCCGTGGGGGTTCCCCCTACGAGCAGTACTTC
CASSSRGGSPYEQYF
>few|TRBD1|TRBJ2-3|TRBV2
TGTGCCAGCGGGAAAAGGACAGGGGGCACAGATACGCAGTATTTT
CASGKRTGGTDTQYF
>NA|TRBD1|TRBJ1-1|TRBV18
TGTGCCAGCTCACCGCTAGCGACAGGGCTTAACACTGAAGCTTTCTTT
CASSPLATGLNTEAFF
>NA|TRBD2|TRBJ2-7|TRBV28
TGTGCCAGCAGTGCTGTAGCGGGAGGGACGAGGGAGCAGTACTTC
CASSAVAGGTREQYF
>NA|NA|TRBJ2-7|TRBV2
TGTGCCAGCAACCATCTTCCGGGACAAGGGGCTTACGAGCAGTACTTC
CASNHLPGQGAYEQYF
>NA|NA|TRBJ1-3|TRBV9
TGTGCCAGCAGCGTCGGTATGGCAAACTCTGGAAACACCATATATTTT
CASSVGMANSGNTIYF
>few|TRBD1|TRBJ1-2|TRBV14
TGTGCCAGCAGCCGAAACCGGGACAGGCGGGGCGGCTACACCTTC
CASSRNRDRRGGYTF
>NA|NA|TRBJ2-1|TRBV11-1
TGTGCCAGCAGCCCTCAGGGACACCGCTCCTACAATGAGCAGTTCTTC
CASSPQGHRSYNEQFF
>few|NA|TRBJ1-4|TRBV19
TGTGCCAGTAACTTAGACAGAAATTTT
CASNLDRNF
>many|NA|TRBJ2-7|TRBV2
TGTGCCAGCAGATCGACAGCGCAACTATCCAGCTCCTACGAGCAGTACTTC
CASRSTAQLSSSYEQYF
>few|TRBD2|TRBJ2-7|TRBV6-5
TGTGCCAGCAGTTCATACGGACTAGCGGGAGGGAACGAGCAGTACTTC
CASSSYGLAGGNEQYF
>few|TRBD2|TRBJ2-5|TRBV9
TGTGCCAGCAGCATCTCGAGCGGGAGGGCTCTACCAGAGACCCAGTACTTC
CASSISSGRALPETQYF
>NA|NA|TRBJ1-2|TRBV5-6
TGTGCCAGCATCCTTTCAGGGTACGATGGCTACACCTTC
CASILSGYDGYTF
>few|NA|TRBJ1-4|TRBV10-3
TGTGCCATCGGGGCATGGGGTGAAAAACTGTTTTTT
CAIGAWGEKLFF
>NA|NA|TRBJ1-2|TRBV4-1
TGCGCCAGCAGCCAAGATCCCTGGAACAGGGAGGATGGCTACACCTTC
CASSQDPWNREDGYTF
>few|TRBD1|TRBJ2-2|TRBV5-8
TGTGCCAGCAGCCCCTGGACAGGTTCGAACACCGGGGAGCTGTTTTTT
CASSPWTGSNTGELFF
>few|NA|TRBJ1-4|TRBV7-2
TGTGCCAGCAGCTTAGGAGGGGGTGAAAAACTGTTTTTT
CASSLGGGEKLFF
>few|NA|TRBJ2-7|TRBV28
TGTGCCAGCAGTTTAAGGCAGGGTCTTGACTTC
CASSLRQGLDF
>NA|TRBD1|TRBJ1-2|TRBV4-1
TGCGCCAGCAGCCAAGCGTTTGTCGGGACAGGGGCTAACTATGGCTACACCTTC
CASSQAFVGTGANYGYTF